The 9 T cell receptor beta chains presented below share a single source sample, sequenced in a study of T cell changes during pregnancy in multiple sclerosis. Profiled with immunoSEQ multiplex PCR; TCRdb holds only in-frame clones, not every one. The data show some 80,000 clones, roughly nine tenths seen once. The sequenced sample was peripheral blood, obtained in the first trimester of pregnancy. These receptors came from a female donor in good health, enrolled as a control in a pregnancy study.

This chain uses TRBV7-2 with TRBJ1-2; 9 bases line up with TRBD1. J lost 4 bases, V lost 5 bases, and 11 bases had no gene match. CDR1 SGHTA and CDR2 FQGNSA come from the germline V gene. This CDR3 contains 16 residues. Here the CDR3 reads CASSLGGGTGLYGYTF. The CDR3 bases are TGTGCCAGCAGCCTAGGGGGGGGGACAGGGCTCTATGGCTACACCTTC.

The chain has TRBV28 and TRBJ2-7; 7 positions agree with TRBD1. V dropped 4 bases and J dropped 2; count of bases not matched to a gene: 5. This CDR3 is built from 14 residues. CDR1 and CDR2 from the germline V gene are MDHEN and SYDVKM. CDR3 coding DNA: TGTGCCAGCAGTTCGACAGGGTTACCCTACGAGCAGTACTTC. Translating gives CASSSTGLPYEQYF. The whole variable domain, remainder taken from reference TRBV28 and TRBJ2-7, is DVKVTQSSRYLVKRTGEKVFLECVQDMDHENMFWYRQDPGLGLRLIYFSYDVKMKEKGDIPEGYSVSREKKERFSLILESASTNQTSMYLCASSSTGLPYEQYFGPGTRLTVT.

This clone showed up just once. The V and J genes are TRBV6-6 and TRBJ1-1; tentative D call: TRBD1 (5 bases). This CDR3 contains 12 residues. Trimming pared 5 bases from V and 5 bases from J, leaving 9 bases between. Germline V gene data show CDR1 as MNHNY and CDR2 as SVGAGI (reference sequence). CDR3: CASSPGLTEAFF. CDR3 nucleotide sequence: TGTGCCAGCAGTCCAGGGTTAACTGAAGCTTTCTTT.

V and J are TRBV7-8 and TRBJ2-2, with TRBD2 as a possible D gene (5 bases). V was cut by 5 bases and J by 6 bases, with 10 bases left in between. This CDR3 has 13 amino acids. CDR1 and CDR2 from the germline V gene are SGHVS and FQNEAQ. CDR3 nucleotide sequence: TGTGCCAGCAGCCCTTGGGAGTCCGGGGAGCTGTTTTTT. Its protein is CASSPWESGELFF.

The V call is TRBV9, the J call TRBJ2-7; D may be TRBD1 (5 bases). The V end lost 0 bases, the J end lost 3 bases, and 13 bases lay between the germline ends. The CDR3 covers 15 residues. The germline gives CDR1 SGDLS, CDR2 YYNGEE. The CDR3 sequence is CASSVAAGPLYEQYF. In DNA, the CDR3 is TGTGCCAGCAGCGTAGCGGCAGGGCCCCTCTACGAGCAGTACTTC.

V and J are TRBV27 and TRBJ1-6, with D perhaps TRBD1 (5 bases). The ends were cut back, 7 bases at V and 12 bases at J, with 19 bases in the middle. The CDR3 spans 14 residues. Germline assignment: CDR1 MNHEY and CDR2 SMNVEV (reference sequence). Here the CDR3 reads CASNPAGSGGPLHF. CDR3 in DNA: TGTGCCAGCAATCCGGCGGGGTCTGGGGGACCCCTCCACTTT.

In DNA form, the CDR3 reads TGTGCCAGCAGCGCAGACAGGGGCCTTTTCTACAATGAGCAGTTCTTC. Amino acid sequence: CASSADRGLFYNEQFF. The chain recombines TRBV5-6 with TRBJ2-1; 8 bases fit TRBD1. CDR1 and CDR2 from the germline V gene are SGHDT and YYEEEE. The ends lost 4 bases at V and 3 bases at J; junction bases unmatched: 9. The CDR3 runs 16 residues.

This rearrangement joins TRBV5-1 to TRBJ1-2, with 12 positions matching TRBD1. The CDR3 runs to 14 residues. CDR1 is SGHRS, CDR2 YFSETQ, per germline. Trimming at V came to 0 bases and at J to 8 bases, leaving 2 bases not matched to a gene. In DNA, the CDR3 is TGCGCCAGCAGCTTGGAAGGGACAGGGGGCGGCTACACCTTC. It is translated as CASSLEGTGGGYTF.

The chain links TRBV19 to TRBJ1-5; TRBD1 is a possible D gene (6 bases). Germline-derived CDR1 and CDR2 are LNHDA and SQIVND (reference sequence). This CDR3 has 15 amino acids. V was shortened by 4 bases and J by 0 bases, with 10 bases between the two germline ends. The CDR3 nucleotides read TGTGCCAGTAGTAGGACAGAATATAGCAATCAGCCCCAGCATTTT. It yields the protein CASSRTEYSNQPQHF.